The sequence of this T cell receptor beta chain was determined in a study of CD8 T cells in Susac syndrome. FACS enriched CD8+ TEMRA cells, while bulk CD8+ and CD4+ were negatively isolated. Study observations and caveats: The study conceded that its TCR sequencing and HLA analysis involved relatively few individuals.

CDR3 size: 15 residues. The trim removed 5 bases at V and 8 bases at J, leaving 5 bases unmatched. CDR1 SGHVS and CDR2 FQNEAQ come from the germline V gene. Points on this clonotype: What it binds is unknown.

Random hexamers served to reverse transcribe roughly 0.5 to 1 ug RNA. The amplification used immunoSEQ multiplex PCR on TCR beta CDR3; it spanned 54 Vbeta and 13 Jbeta. TCRdb fed the immunoSEQ multiplex PCR reads into MiXCR, producing one record per CDR3 protein. Here the sample spans some 94,000 distinct CDR3 sequences, roughly 94% being singletons. This clonotype was sampled from a human donor with Susac syndrome. The rearrangement uses TRBV7-8 and TRBJ2-1; 14 bases map to TRBD2. What was sequenced was CD4+ T cells from PBMCs. The CDR3 loop reads CASSQMGLAGDEQFF. The CDR3 region has the DNA TGTGCCAGCAGCCAAATGGGACTAGCGGGGGATGAGCAGTTCTTC.